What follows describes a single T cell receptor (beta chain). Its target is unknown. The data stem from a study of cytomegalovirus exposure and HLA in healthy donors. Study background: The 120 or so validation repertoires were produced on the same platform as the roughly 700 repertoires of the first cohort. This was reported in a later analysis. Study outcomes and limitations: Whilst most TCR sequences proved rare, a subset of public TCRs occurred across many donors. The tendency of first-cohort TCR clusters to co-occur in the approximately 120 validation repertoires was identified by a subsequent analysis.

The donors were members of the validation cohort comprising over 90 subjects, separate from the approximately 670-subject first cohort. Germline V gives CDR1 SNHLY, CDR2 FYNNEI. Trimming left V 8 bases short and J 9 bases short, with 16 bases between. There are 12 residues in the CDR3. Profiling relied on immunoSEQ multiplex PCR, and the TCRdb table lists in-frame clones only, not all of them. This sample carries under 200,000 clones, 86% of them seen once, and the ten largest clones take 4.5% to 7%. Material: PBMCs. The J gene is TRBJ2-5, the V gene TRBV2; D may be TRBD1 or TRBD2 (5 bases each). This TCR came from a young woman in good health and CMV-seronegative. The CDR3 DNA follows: TGTGCCAGCGGGACGGGCCCCTTGGCCCAGTACTTC. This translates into CASGTGPLAQYF.